The 27 T cell receptor beta chains below come from one sample, sequenced in a study of OX40 agonist ivuxolimab in advanced cancers. Data came from immunoSEQ multiplex PCR; TCRdb stores just in-frame clones and leaves some out. The sample lists about 73,000 clones; around nine tenths were seen once. The material was CD4+ or CD8+ T cells sorted from blood, obtained in a trial of the OX40 agonist ivuxolimab. The receptors here all came from an adult with an advanced solid tumor such as melanoma, head and neck, liver or kidney cancer.

This clone has only a few counts. The chain carries TRBV5-1 and TRBJ2-2; TRBD1 might be the D (6 bases). This CDR3 region has 15 residues. The germline gives CDR1 SGHRS, CDR2 YFSETQ. Trimming shortened V by 3 bases and J by 3 bases, and 12 bases separated the two germline ends. CDR3 sequence: CASSSRTDDTGELFF. For the CDR3, the DNA is TGCGCCAGCAGCTCGAGGACAGATGACACCGGGGAGCTGTTTTTT.

The gene calls are TRBV18 and TRBJ1-2; D gene uncertain. Between the trimmed V and J ends, which lost 3 bases and 5 bases, there was a span of 16 bases. Germline-derived CDR1 and CDR2 are KGHSH and LQKENI. The CDR3 consists of 15 residues. The CDR3 nucleotides are TGTGCCAGCTCACCGAGTACAAAGGCTCTTTATGGCTACACCTTC. This sequence encodes CASSPSTKALYGYTF.

The count of this clone is one. This chain uses TRBV19 with TRBJ1-1, with a possible D match to TRBD1 (5 bases). The CDR3 totals 16 residues. The germline V gene has CDR1 LNHDA and CDR2 SQIVND (reference sequence). Deletions cut 5 bases from V and 0 bases from J, with 16 bases between. Written as DNA, the CDR3 is TGTGCCAGTAGTGCCCGACGGGGGTTCATGAACACTGAAGCTTTCTTT. Protein product: CASSARRGFMNTEAFF.

The chain uses TRBV9 and TRBJ2-3; D unresolved. CDR1 is SGDLS, CDR2 YYNGEE, per germline. V dropped 0 bases and J dropped 6 bases, with 20 bases sitting between them. The CDR3 is 17 amino acids. CDR3 loop: CASSVALGVGGYDTQYF. CDR3 coding DNA: TGTGCCAGCAGCGTAGCCCTTGGGGTGGGTGGCTACGATACGCAGTATTTT.

This clone was detected only a few times. One end of the junction fails to match germline, which may point to a read error. The rearrangement uses TRBV27 and TRBJ1-2; the match to TRBD1 covers 12 bases. This CDR3 has 17 amino acids. CDR1 MNHEY and CDR2 SMNVEV come from the germline V gene (reference sequence). For the CDR3, the DNA is TGTGCCAGCACCACCGGGACAGGGGGCGAATTTAACCATGGCTACACCTTC. It yields the protein CASTTGTGGEFNHGYTF.

The rearrangement uses TRBV19 and TRBJ1-5, with D unresolved. The germline V and J ends were trimmed by 7 bases and 6 bases, with 19 bases remaining between them. CDR1 and CDR2 from the germline V gene are LNHDA and SQIVND (reference sequence). The CDR3 is 15 residues long. The CDR3 protein is CASNKEARGGQPQHF. The CDR3 region has the DNA TGTGCCAGTAACAAGGAAGCCCGCGGCGGTCAGCCCCAGCATTTT.

This clone was seen only a few times. The chain carries TRBV7-9 and TRBJ1-2; no firm D call. Germline V gives CDR1 SEHNR, CDR2 FQNEAQ (reference sequence). The CDR3 contains 11 residues. The V gene lost 4 bases and the J gene lost 4 bases, with 4 bases spanning the gap. The chain's CDR3 is CASSSFYGYTF. The CDR3 DNA reads as TGTGCCAGCAGCTCATTCTATGGCTACACCTTC.

This clone turned up a few times. The chain combines TRBV6-1 with TRBJ1-1; no firm D call. V was clipped by 3 bases and J by 11 bases, with 7 bases between them. This CDR3 region has 10 residues. The germline V gene encodes CDR1 MNHNS and CDR2 SASEGT. Here the CDR3 reads CASSERDAFF. The DNA for the CDR3 is TGTGCCAGCAGTGAGAGGGATGCTTTCTTT.

V gene TRBV11-2 combines with J gene TRBJ1-4; 8 bases are shared with TRBD1. J lost 7 bases, V lost 0 bases, and 4 bases had no gene match. CDR1 is SGHAT and CDR2 is FQNNGV in the germline V gene. CDR3 length: 15 amino acids. The CDR3 nucleotides are TGTGCCAGCAGCTTAGACAGGGGGCGGGGTGAAAAACTGTTTTTT. Amino acid sequence: CASSLDRGRGEKLFF.

V usage is TRBV28 and J usage is TRBJ1-5; D ambiguous. Germline V CDR1 and CDR2: MDHEN, SYDVKM. Trimming shortened V by 8 bases and J by 1 base, and 9 bases separated the two germline ends. The CDR3 runs to 13 residues. CDR3 nucleotide sequence: TGTGCCAGCGCTTTCGACAGCAATCAGCCCCAGCATTTT. This translates into CASAFDSNQPQHF.

This sequence joins TRBV6-5 and TRBJ2-7, with D perhaps matching TRBD1 (6 bases). V lost 5 bases and J 6 bases, leaving 17 bases between the germline ends. The length of the CDR3 is 14 residues. The germline V gene has CDR1 MNHEY and CDR2 SVGAGI. The CDR3 protein is CASSTGTLNGEQYF. The CDR3, as DNA: TGTGCCAGCAGTACCGGGACACTAAATGGCGAGCAGTACTTC.

The CDR3 region has the DNA TGCGCCAGCAGCTCCCTAGCTGGATCGAACACCGGGGAGCTGTTTTTT. Amino acids: CASSSLAGSNTGELFF. The chain is built from TRBV5-1 and TRBJ2-2; TRBD2 might be the D (5 bases). The CDR3 is 16 residues long. Germline CDR1 SGHRS, CDR2 YFSETQ. V lost 3 bases to trimming and J lost 0 bases, with 12 bases between them.

The chain links TRBV6-1 to TRBJ2-7, with 9 nucleotides matching TRBD1. The CDR3 runs to 13 residues. V lost 11 bases to trimming and J lost 5 bases; unmatched junction nucleotides: 10. Germline assignment: CDR1 MNHNS and CDR2 SASEGT. The CDR3 is CAAGDRVSDEQYF. The CDR3 nucleotides are TGTGCCGCAGGGGACAGGGTGAGTGACGAGCAGTACTTC.

The table lists this clone with a count of one. This chain's CDR3 is CASSYQGYGETQYF. For the CDR3, the DNA is TGTGCCAGCAGTTATCAGGGGTACGGGGAGACCCAGTACTTC. The chain carries TRBV28 and TRBJ2-5; a possible D gene is TRBD1 (6 bases). Germline V gene sequence: CDR1 MDHEN, CDR2 SYDVKM. V dropped 4 bases and J dropped 5 bases, with 14 bases sitting between them. The length of the CDR3 is 14 residues.

The sample holds one count of this clone. The V call is TRBV7-8, the J call TRBJ2-1; tentatively, D is TRBD1 or TRBD2 (5 bases each). The CDR3 has 16 amino acids. Germline-derived CDR1 and CDR2 are SGHVS and FQNEAQ. V lost 4 bases to trimming and J lost 8 bases, with 21 bases between them. CDR3 DNA: TGTGCCAGCAGCTCCGTATCGGGACCCGCCGTTGATGAGCAGTTCTTC. As protein: CASSSVSGPAVDEQFF.

The V call is TRBV25-1, the J call TRBJ2-5; D is uncertain. Germline assignment: CDR1 MGHDK and CDR2 SYGVNS. The CDR3 totals 12 residues. Trimming cost V 6 bases and J 1 base, with 6 bases left between them. The CDR3 spells CASSPFQETQYF. CDR3 coding DNA: TGTGCCAGCAGCCCCTTCCAAGAGACCCAGTACTTC. The variable domain in full, completed from reference TRBV25-1 and TRBJ2-5, reads EADIYQTPRYLVIGTGKKITLECSQTMGHDKMYWYQQDPGMELHLIHYSYGVNSTEKGDLSSESTVSRIRTEHFPLTLESARPSHTSQYLCASSPFQETQYFGPGTRLLVL.

The chain has TRBV30 and TRBJ2-5; 8 nucleotides agree with TRBD2. This CDR3 spans 14 amino acids. The germline CDR1 and CDR2 sequences are GTSNPN and SVGIG (reference sequence). V gave up 1 base and J gave up 5 bases; unmatched junction bases: 6. The CDR3 nucleotides are TGTGCCTGGAGTGGAGCGGGGGTAGGGGAGACCCAGTACTTC. Its translation is CAWSGAGVGETQYF.

This clone was seen just once. As DNA, the CDR3 is TGTGCCAGCAGTCCAGGGTACAATGAGCAGTTCTTC. Its protein is CASSPGYNEQFF. The chain links TRBV28 to TRBJ2-1, with D possibly matching TRBD1 (5 bases). V was clipped by 5 bases and J by 4 bases, with 6 bases between them. The CDR3 is 12 residues long. Germline V lookup: CDR1 MDHEN, CDR2 SYDVKM. The complete variable domain, with remaining parts taken from reference TRBV28 and TRBJ2-1, reads DVKVTQSSRYLVKRTGEKVFLECVQDMDHENMFWYRQDPGLGLRLIYFSYDVKMKEKGDIPEGYSVSREKKERFSLILESASTNQTSMYLCASSPGYNEQFFGPGTRLTVL.

The J gene is TRBJ1-2, the V gene TRBV19, with D unclear. In germline, CDR1 is LNHDA, CDR2 SQIVND (reference sequence). This CDR3 spans 14 amino acids. Trimming took off 5 bases at V and 7 bases at J, with 17 bases between the two ends. In DNA, the CDR3 is TGTGCCAGTAGTCGGACCGAGAACTGGGGTGGCTACACCTTC. Translation: CASSRTENWGGYTF.

The V gene is TRBV7-2, the J gene TRBJ1-2; D gene unclear. V gave up 5 bases and J gave up 0 bases, with 10 bases separating them. The germline V gene encodes CDR1 SGHTA and CDR2 FQGNSA. The length of the CDR3 is 14 residues. The CDR3 region is CASSRDGANYGYTF. The DNA of the CDR3 is TGTGCCAGCAGCCGCGACGGGGCTAACTATGGCTACACCTTC.

V gene TRBV6-1 combines with J gene TRBJ1-1; D call uncertain. The germline gives CDR1 MNHNS, CDR2 SASEGT. The CDR3 is 13 amino acids. Trimming pared 5 bases from V and 8 bases from J, leaving 15 bases between. As DNA, the CDR3 is TGTGCCAGCAGTCCCGACCGGGCTAGCGAAGCTTTCTTT. Its translation is CASSPDRASEAFF.

The gene calls are TRBV28 and TRBJ1-4, with 9 bases identical to TRBD1. The trim removed 7 bases at V and 8 bases at J, leaving 8 bases unmatched. Germline assignment: CDR1 MDHEN and CDR2 SYDVKM. The CDR3 is 14 amino acids. This CDR3 reads CASTPQGAIEKLFF. The CDR3 nucleotides read TGTGCCAGCACCCCACAGGGGGCGATAGAAAAACTGTTTTTT.

CDR3 region: CASSSTGQGGEQYF. CDR3 coding DNA: TGTGCCAGTAGTTCGACCGGGCAGGGCGGCGAGCAGTACTTC. J is TRBJ2-7 and V is TRBV19, with a possible D match to TRBD1 (5 bases). This CDR3 is 14 amino acids long. Germline-derived CDR1 and CDR2 are LNHDA and SQIVND (reference sequence). The V gene lost 5 bases and the J gene lost 6 bases, with 17 bases spanning the gap.

This sequence joins TRBV18 and TRBJ2-3, with 10 positions matching TRBD1. In germline, CDR1 is KGHSH, CDR2 LQKENI. This CDR3 spans 15 amino acids. J was trimmed by 4 bases and V by 1 base; bases with no gene match: 2. CDR3 amino acids: CASSPRDRGADTQYF. CDR3 nucleotides: TGTGCCAGCTCACCACGGGACAGGGGAGCAGATACGCAGTATTTT.

The CDR3 protein is CASSGGDRDADTQYF. CDR3 sequence (DNA): TGCGCCAGCAGTGGTGGGGACAGGGATGCAGATACGCAGTATTTT. The chain recombines TRBV10-1 with TRBJ2-3; 9 nucleotides match TRBD1. The CDR3 contains 15 residues. V dropped 4 bases and J dropped 4; count of bases not matched to a gene: 6. The germline V gene has CDR1 WNHNN and CDR2 SYGVQD (reference sequence).

CDR3 sequence reads: CASGSGGVSTEAFF. For the CDR3, the DNA is TGTGCCAGCGGCTCCGGCGGGGTTAGCACTGAAGCTTTCTTT. The rearrangement joins TRBV6-6 to TRBJ1-1; D gene ambiguous. Germline CDR1 is MNHNY and CDR2 is SVGAGI (reference sequence). With 8 bases removed from V and 4 bases from J, the gap between germline ends came to 17 bases. This CDR3 spans 14 amino acids.

The chain joins TRBV6-5 to TRBJ2-7; D is unclear. Between the trimmed V and J ends, which lost 8 bases and 7 bases, there was a span of 12 bases. Germline assignment: CDR1 MNHEY and CDR2 SVGAGI. The CDR3 covers 11 residues. The CDR3 reads CASAGLGEQYF. DNA of the CDR3: TGTGCCAGCGCAGGTCTGGGTGAGCAGTACTTC.